One and the same sample provided the 28 T cell receptor beta chains below, sequenced in a study of blood T cell repertoires in COVID-19. The table came from immunoSEQ multiplex PCR; TCRdb's copy has only in-frame clones and leaves some out. The sample lists under 200,000 clones, approximately 88% occurring once. Sequenced: peripheral blood. These TCRs come from a man aged 18 to 30 with active or convalescent COVID-19.

The genes are TRBV6-1 and TRBJ1-2; a possible D gene is TRBD1 (5 bases). From germline, CDR1 is MNHNS and CDR2 SASEGT. The CDR3 loop spans 15 amino acids. Trimming stripped 0 bases from V and 0 bases from J, with 8 bases between. The CDR3 loop is CASSEAGTSNYGYTF. DNA of the CDR3: TGTGCCAGCAGTGAAGCTGGGACTTCTAACTATGGCTACACCTTC.

CDR3 DNA: TGTGCCAGCTCACCAACAGAACAAGAGACCCAGTACTTC. Residues: CASSPTEQETQYF. The chain couples TRBV18 to TRBJ2-5, with D unresolved. CDR3 length: 13 residues. Germline lookup yields CDR1 KGHSH and CDR2 LQKENI. Trimming removed 2 bases from V and 2 bases from J, with 6 bases in between.

The rearrangement uses TRBV7-9 and TRBJ1-4; 9 bases are a match to TRBD1. With V trimmed by 5 bases and J by 3 bases, 4 bases remained unmatched. The CDR3 totals 15 residues. Germline CDR1 reads SEHNR; CDR2 reads FQNEAQ (reference sequence). As DNA, the CDR3 is TGTGCCAGCAGCATCCGACAGGGGGCTAATGAAAAACTGTTTTTT. Translating it yields CASSIRQGANEKLFF.

The chain carries TRBV4-3 and TRBJ1-2; the D is unclear. CDR1 is LGHNA, CDR2 YSLEER, per germline. The CDR3 consists of 14 residues. Deletions cut 4 bases from V and 4 bases from J, with 13 bases between. The CDR3 here is CASSPRATSYGYTF. The CDR3 DNA follows: TGCGCCAGCAGCCCCCGGGCGACTAGCTATGGCTACACCTTC.

With respect to this clone: Other DNA sequences in this specimen translate into the identical CDR3. This chain joins TRBV9 and TRBJ2-1; 9 bases fit TRBD1. Germline CDR1 reads SGDLS; CDR2 reads YYNGEE. V was clipped by 3 bases and J by 4 bases; unmatched bases: 14. The CDR3 spans 18 residues. The CDR3 DNA reads TGTGCCAGCAGCGCGGGACAGGGAAAGGCAAGGTCTTACAATGAGCAGTTCTTC. Protein: CASSAGQGKARSYNEQFF.

The chain links TRBV29-1 to TRBJ2-7, with TRBD1 matching over 11 bases. There are 16 residues in the CDR3. V gave up 1 base and J gave up 1 base; unmatched junction bases: 6. Germline lookup yields CDR1 SQVTM and CDR2 ANQGSEA. The CDR3, as DNA: TGCAGCGTTGAAGGGACAGGGGGCGCCTATTCCTACGAGCAGTACTTC. This translates into CSVEGTGGAYSYEQYF.

The chain uses TRBV5-4 and TRBJ1-6, with D perhaps TRBD1 (6 bases). Trimming shortened V by 0 bases and J by 8 bases, and 12 bases separated the two germline ends. CDR1 and CDR2 from the germline V gene are SGHNT and YYREEE (reference sequence). The CDR3 is 15 amino acids. CDR3 region: CASSLEQGGYSPLHF. In DNA, the CDR3 is TGTGCCAGCAGCTTGGAACAGGGTGGTTATTCACCCCTCCACTTT.

The chain couples TRBV2 to TRBJ2-7; D is possibly TRBD2 (7 bases). The CDR3 is made up of 14 amino acids. Between the trimmed V and J ends, which lost 2 bases and 9 bases, there was a span of 17 bases. Per germline, CDR1 SNHLY and CDR2 FYNNEI. The CDR3 region is CASSEREGVVGQYF. For the CDR3, the DNA is TGTGCCAGCAGTGAAAGGGAGGGGGTAGTCGGGCAGTACTTC.

The chain employs TRBV9 and TRBJ2-1; TRBD2 might be the D (6 bases). V was cut by 0 bases and J by 0 bases, with 10 bases left in between. Germline V gene sequence: CDR1 SGDLS, CDR2 YYNGEE. The CDR3 runs to 16 residues. CDR3 in DNA: TGTGCCAGCAGCGTAGTAGCGGCGAGCTCCTACAATGAGCAGTTCTTC. Its protein product is CASSVVAASSYNEQFF. Full variable domain (rest looked up from reference TRBV9 and TRBJ2-1): DSGVTQTPKHLITATGQRVTLRCSPRSGDLSVYWYQQSLDQGLQFLIQYYNGEERAKGNILERFSAQQFPDLHSELNLSSLELGDSALYFCASSVVAASSYNEQFFGPGTRLTVL.

CDR3 DNA: TGTGCCACCTGGCGGCGAGCGGGGGGTTACGAGCAGTACTTC. Amino acids: CATWRRAGGYEQYF. The chain links TRBV27 to TRBJ2-7; 9 bases map to TRBD2. V lost 10 bases, J lost 4 bases, and 11 bases stayed unmatched. The CDR3 covers 14 residues. Germline V gene sequence: CDR1 MNHEY, CDR2 SMNVEV (reference sequence).

The chain uses TRBV7-8 and TRBJ1-1; a weak D match, TRBD1 (5 bases). Trimming left V 5 bases short and J 3 bases short, with 16 bases between. The germline V gene has CDR1 SGHVS and CDR2 FQNEAQ. The CDR3 length is 15 residues. The CDR3 nucleotides are TGTGCCAGCAGCATCCGGTGGGGGGAAGACACTGAAGCTTTCTTT. This sequence encodes CASSIRWGEDTEAFF.

The gene calls are TRBV5-5 and TRBJ1-5; 7 bases align to TRBD1. The junction had 2 bases not matched to a gene; V was cut back by 1 base and J by 4 bases. Germline values: CDR1 SGHKS, CDR2 YYEKEE (reference sequence). This CDR3 is built from 14 residues. The CDR3 reads CASSLSGGNQPQHF. The CDR3 region has the DNA TGTGCCAGCAGCTTGTCAGGGGGGAATCAGCCCCAGCATTTT.

The rearrangement links TRBV7-8 to TRBJ2-5; 8 nucleotides align to TRBD1. CDR3 length: 13 amino acids. Per the germline V gene, CDR1 is SGHVS and CDR2 is FQNEAQ. J lost 7 bases, V lost 5 bases, and 6 bases had no gene match. Here the CDR3 DNA reads TGTGCCAGCAGCGATACCAGGGGGCGGACCCAGTACTTC. Its protein product is CASSDTRGRTQYF. The entire variable domain, with the rest obtained from reference TRBV7-8 and TRBJ2-5, is as follows: GAGVSQSPRYKVAKRGQDVALRCDPISGHVSLFWYQQALGQGPEFLTYFQNEAQLDKSGLPSDRFFAERPEGSVSTLKIQRTQQEDSAVYLCASSDTRGRTQYFGPGTRLLVL.

This clone was detected once. The chain recombines TRBV11-1 with TRBJ2-7, with D possibly being TRBD2 (6 bases). Germline lookup yields CDR1 SGHAT and CDR2 FQDESV (reference sequence). There are 14 residues in the CDR3. With 6 bases removed from V and 1 base from J, the gap between germline ends came to 13 bases. The CDR3 nucleotides read TGTGCCAGCAGGAGGAGGGACTCGTCCTACGAGCAGTACTTC. Translation gives CASRRRDSSYEQYF. Using reference TRBV11-1 and TRBJ2-7 for the parts outside the CDR3, the full variable domain is EAEVAQSPRYKITEKSQAVAFWCDPISGHATLYWYRQILGQGPELLVQFQDESVVDDSQLPKDRFSAERLKGVDSTLKIQPAELGDSAMYLCASRRRDSSYEQYFGPGTRLTVT.

This chain connects TRBV4-1 to TRBJ1-3; D is possibly TRBD1 (6 bases). The germline V gene encodes CDR1 MGHRA and CDR2 YSYEKL. The CDR3 contains 17 residues. The germline V and J ends were trimmed by 4 bases and 0 bases, with 16 bases remaining between them. CDR3 sequence reads: CASSLAGGRFSGNTIYF. CDR3 bases: TGCGCCAGCAGCCTGGCGGGGGGGCGATTCTCTGGAAACACCATATATTTT.

The chain has TRBV4-3 and TRBJ1-1; the match to TRBD1 covers 8 bases. V was pared by 1 base and J by 6 bases, with 13 bases of the junction left unmatched. In germline, CDR1 is LGHNA, CDR2 YSLEER. This CDR3 region has 17 residues. The CDR3 is CASSQGYTGTGVSEAFF. For the CDR3, the DNA is TGCGCCAGCAGCCAAGGGTATACCGGGACAGGTGTATCTGAAGCTTTCTTT.

This clone was seen once. The CDR3 DNA follows: TGTGCCAGCAGCTCGGGGGGGCTTAGCGGAGAAGAGACCCAGTACTTC. The encoded protein is CASSSGGLSGEETQYF. The J gene is TRBJ2-5, the V gene TRBV5-4; 8 bases agree with TRBD2. CDR3 length equals 16 residues. V lost 3 bases and J lost 3; bases outside the gene matches: 10. Germline V gives CDR1 SGHNT, CDR2 YYREEE (reference sequence). The complete variable domain, with remaining parts taken from reference TRBV5-4 and TRBJ2-5, reads ETGVTQSPTHLIKTRGQQVTLRCSSQSGHNTVSWYQQALGQGPQFIFQYYREEENGRGNFPPRFSGLQFPNYSSELNVNALELDDSALYLCASSSGGLSGEETQYFGPGTRLLVL.

A few counts support this clone. This chain connects TRBV11-2 to TRBJ2-7; 10 nucleotides line up with TRBD1. This CDR3 has 14 amino acids. Germline CDR1 and CDR2: SGHAT and FQNNGV. The trim removed 4 bases at V and 3 bases at J, leaving 3 bases unmatched. Here the CDR3 reads CASSYWTGGYEQYF. Here the CDR3 DNA reads TGTGCCAGCAGCTATTGGACAGGGGGCTACGAGCAGTACTTC.

The CDR3 DNA is TGTGCCACCAGGTCCCGGGGGAAGGGGGCTTATCGGCAAGAGACCCAGTACTTC. Protein: CATRSRGKGAYRQETQYF. The V gene is TRBV15, the J gene TRBJ2-5, with a weak D call TRBD1 (7 bases). The V gene lost 6 bases and the J gene lost 2 bases, with 25 bases spanning the gap. From germline, CDR1 is LNHNV and CDR2 YYDKDF (reference sequence). The CDR3 is made up of 18 amino acids.

V and J are TRBV7-6 and TRBJ2-3; 13 bases are a match to TRBD2. The V gene end was trimmed by 1 base and the J gene end by 5 bases; junction bases not matched to a gene: 3. The CDR3 is 16 residues long. Germline V gene lookup returns CDR1 SGHVS and CDR2 FNYEAQ. CDR3 DNA sequence: TGTGCCAGCAGCTTAGGGACTAGCGGGAGTGGAGATACGCAGTATTTT. Encoded protein: CASSLGTSGSGDTQYF.

The chain carries TRBV2 and TRBJ1-4; no reliable D call. The CDR3 contains 11 residues. Germline CDR1 and CDR2: SNHLY and FYNNEI. V shed 5 bases and J shed 5 bases, with 3 bases lying between them. As DNA, the CDR3 is TGTGCCAGCAGTTCGAATGAAAAACTGTTTTTT. It is translated as CASSSNEKLFF.

The rearrangement joins TRBV7-2 to TRBJ2-1; TRBD1 is a possible D gene (5 bases). This CDR3 has 16 residues. V shed 1 base and J shed 6 bases, with 16 bases lying between them. Germline V lookup: CDR1 SGHTA, CDR2 FQGNSA. The CDR3 DNA is TGTGCCAGCAGCTTAGTTAGTGGGGCGGTAATCAATGAGCAGTTCTTC. Translating it yields CASSLVSGAVINEQFF.

This clone came up a few times. The gene calls are TRBV11-1 and TRBJ2-3, with unresolved D. Germline CDR1 reads SGHAT; CDR2 reads FQDESV (reference sequence). With 3 bases removed from V and 2 bases from J, the gap between germline ends came to 12 bases. This CDR3 comprises 15 residues. The CDR3 DNA reads as TGTGCCAGCAGCTTTTTGCTAGAGGCCACAGATACGCAGTATTTT. Its protein is CASSFLLEATDTQYF.

This chain links TRBV28 with TRBJ2-1, with D possibly TRBD2 on 6 matching bases. The V end lost 2 bases, the J end lost 7 bases, and 15 bases lay between the germline ends. The CDR3 covers 15 residues. Looked up from germline, CDR1 is MDHEN and CDR2 is SYDVKM. The CDR3 DNA reads as TGTGCCAGCAGTTTAAGTCAACTAGCTTTGAATGAGCAGTTCTTC. Protein: CASSLSQLALNEQFF.

The rearrangement uses TRBV28 and TRBJ2-1; 9 bases map to TRBD2. Unmatched junction bases numbered 0, after V lost 3 bases and J lost 9 bases. Germline lookup yields CDR1 MDHEN and CDR2 SYDVKM. The CDR3 is 12 residues long. The CDR3 nucleotides read TGTGCCAGCAGTTTGCGGGAGGGTGAGCAGTTCTTC. It translates to CASSLREGEQFF.

The chain combines TRBV5-1 with TRBJ2-5, with TRBD2 matching 10 bases. The V and J ends lost 4 bases and 1 base, in that order; junction bases with no gene match: 4. Germline CDR1 is SGHRS and CDR2 is YFSETQ. CDR3 length: 15 residues. The CDR3 loop is CASSLSGGTQETQYF. In DNA form, the CDR3 reads TGCGCCAGCAGCCTTAGCGGGGGGACCCAAGAGACCCAGTACTTC. The full variable domain, its missing parts supplied by reference TRBV5-1 and TRBJ2-5, is KAGVTQTPRYLIKTRGQQVTLSCSPISGHRSVSWYQQTPGQGLQFLFEYFSETQRNKGNFPGRFSGRQFSNSRSEMNVSTLELGDSALYLCASSLSGGTQETQYFGPGTRLLVL.

The chain carries TRBV18 and TRBJ2-3, with D perhaps matching TRBD2 (6 bases). V was shortened by 2 bases and J by 6 bases, with 15 bases between the two germline ends. The CDR3 loop spans 15 amino acids. Germline CDR1 is KGHSH and CDR2 is LQKENI. In DNA form, the CDR3 reads TGTGCCAGCTCACCAGAGGGAGGACTGGGGGATACGCAGTATTTT. Residues: CASSPEGGLGDTQYF.

A single count supports this clone. The chain links TRBV7-8 to TRBJ2-5; possible D gene TRBD1, 6 bases. Germline CDR1 and CDR2: SGHVS and FQNEAQ. This CDR3 contains 14 residues. Between the trimmed V and J ends, which lost 6 bases and 4 bases, there was a span of 15 bases. The CDR3 here is CASRLDEGGETQYF. The CDR3 DNA follows: TGTGCCAGCAGACTGGACGAAGGGGGAGAGACCCAGTACTTC. Full variable domain (remainder filled in from reference TRBV7-8 and TRBJ2-5): GAGVSQSPRYKVAKRGQDVALRCDPISGHVSLFWYQQALGQGPEFLTYFQNEAQLDKSGLPSDRFFAERPEGSVSTLKIQRTQQEDSAVYLCASRLDEGGETQYFGPGTRLLVL.